This T cell receptor beta chain comes out of a study of regulatory T cells in long-lasting Graves disease. Arm-PCR with iRepertoire HTBI primers amplified the CDR3 regions for these TCR beta libraries. TCRdb re-analysed the multiplex PCR reads in MiXCR, keeping a single row per CDR3 protein. The data hold 390,000 or so distinct CDR3 sequences, with around 23% observed a single time. Time point denoted: persistent/refractory GD, antithyroid drugs over 5 years with positive TRAb. PBMC-derived RNA was used for the TCR library. CDR1 is SGHKS and CDR2 is YYEKEE in the germline V gene (reference sequence). Trimming left V 0 bases short and J 8 bases short, with 14 bases between. This CDR3 has 14 residues.

The V gene is TRBV5-5, the J gene TRBJ1-1; unclear D gene. Sequencing was performed on peripheral blood mononuclear cells (PBMCs), taken when the disease was refractory, from a patient treated with antithyroid drugs. The TCR originated in a woman in her thirties or forties with Graves disease. Here the CDR3 reads CASSLAHLLGEAFF. DNA for the CDR3: TGTGCCAGCAGCTTGGCACACTTACTGGGGGAAGCTTTCTTT.